Below, 25 T cell receptor beta chains from the same sample are listed, as sequenced in a study of identical twins. TCRdb recomputed calls from the 5' RACE reads with MiXCR, one row per CDR3 protein. Here the sample spans 1.5 million to 2 million distinct CDR3 sequences, around 29% being singletons. Sequenced input: cord blood. These receptor sequences come from a newborn girl in good health.

In regard to this clonotype: One junction end does not reproduce the germline sequence, and a read error may be involved. The V and J genes are TRBV5-6 and TRBJ1-2; TRBD1 might be the D (6 bases). The CDR3 runs to 13 residues. Germline loops: CDR1 SGHDT, CDR2 YYEEEE. The DNA for the CDR3 is TGTGCCAGCAGCTTACAGGGTTTATATGGCTGCACCTTC. This translates into CASSLQGLYGCTF.

This chain uses TRBV28 with TRBJ1-2; 7 bases line up with TRBD1. V gave up 5 bases and J gave up 3 bases; unmatched junction bases: 6. The V gene's germline CDR1 is MDHEN and CDR2 SYDVKM. The CDR3 has 14 amino acids. The CDR3 region has the DNA TGTGCCAGCAGTCCGGGGGACAGCTACTATGGCTACACCTTC. Translation: CASSPGDSYYGYTF.

The rearrangement joins TRBV24-1 to TRBJ1-1, with 7 bases fitting TRBD1. CDR3 size: 15 residues. After removal of 7 bases from V and 5 bases from J, the junction contained 12 bases not matched to a gene. CDR1 and CDR2 (germline): KGHDR, SFDVKD. CDR3 residues: CATRETGTLRTEAFF. Written as DNA, the CDR3 is TGTGCCACCAGAGAGACAGGGACCCTTAGGACTGAAGCTTTCTTT.

The V call is TRBV24-1, the J call TRBJ2-5; 7 bases line up with TRBD1. Germline values: CDR1 KGHDR, CDR2 SFDVKD. The CDR3 covers 14 residues. V lost 3 bases and J lost 5; bases outside the gene matches: 5. The CDR3 region is CATSDAQGVETQYF. For the CDR3, the DNA is TGTGCCACCAGTGATGCCCAGGGGGTTGAGACCCAGTACTTC.

The chain couples TRBV29-1 to TRBJ1-2; 12 bases match TRBD1. With V trimmed by 5 bases and J by 7 bases, 5 bases remained unmatched. This CDR3 is 13 amino acids long. Germline V lookup: CDR1 SQVTM, CDR2 ANQGSEA. The CDR3 DNA sequence: TGCAGCGTTATGGGGACAGGGGGCTCTGGCTACACCTTC. Its protein product is CSVMGTGGSGYTF.

Concerning this clonotype itself: At one end, the junction sequence differs from germline, possibly due to a read error. The chain carries TRBV10-3 and TRBJ2-7, with D hard to call. CDR1 ENHRY and CDR2 SYGVKD come from the germline V gene. CDR3 length: 11 amino acids. The CDR3 DNA sequence: TGTGCCATCGCCGCCTCCTACGAGCACTACTTC. The encoded protein is CAIAASYEHYF.

Details on this clonotype: One end of the junction fails to match germline, which may point to a read error. V and J are TRBV28 and TRBJ2-5, with 15 bases aligning to TRBD2. The CDR3 spans 17 residues. The germline V gene has CDR1 MDHEN and CDR2 SYDVKM. The CDR3 sequence: CASSLVGLAGGQETQYF. CDR3 bases: TGCGCCAGCAGCTTGGTAGGACTAGCGGGGGGGCAAGAGACCCAGTACTTC.

This clonotype was counted ten times or more. The V gene is TRBV29-1, the J gene TRBJ1-5, with TRBD1 matching over 7 bases. J gave up 0 bases and V 3 bases, and 17 bases lay outside the gene matches. Germline CDR1 SQVTM, CDR2 ANQGSEA. The CDR3 is 19 amino acids. CDR3 nucleotides: TGCAGCGTTGATGGAGTGGGGACAGCCCGTGACTATAGCAATCAGCCCCAGCATTTT. Encoded protein: CSVDGVGTARDYSNQPQHF.

The chain carries TRBV7-9 and TRBJ1-5, with a tentative D call TRBD1 (5 bases). The length of the CDR3 is 17 residues. V lost 8 bases, J lost 2 bases, and 22 bases lay in between. Germline CDR1 reads SEHNR; CDR2 reads FQNEAQ (reference sequence). DNA of the CDR3: TGTGCCAGCCCTACAGGTGGGGCCCTGCAGGGCAATCAGCCCCAGCATTTT. Protein: CASPTGGALQGNQPQHF.

About this clonotype itself: One end of the junction varies from germline; a read error may be responsible. V and J are TRBV20-1 and TRBJ2-1, with a tentative D call TRBD1 (6 bases). CDR1 and CDR2 from the germline V gene are DFQATT and SNEGSKA (reference sequence). CDR3 length: 17 amino acids. The CDR3, as DNA: TGCAGTGCTAGAGAGTGGGCCGCACAGGGCTCCTACAATGCGCAGTTCTTC. Residues: CSAREWAAQGSYNAQFF.

This clonotype was observed a handful of times. The chain is built from TRBV18 and TRBJ2-7; the match to TRBD1 covers 8 bases. CDR3 size: 14 residues. The V gene's germline CDR1 is KGHSH and CDR2 LQKENI. The V segment lost 5 bases and the J segment 0 bases; nucleotides outside the gene matches: 3. CDR3 coding DNA: TGTGCCAGCTCAGGGACAGGTGTCTCCTACGAGCAGTACTTC. It codes for CASSGTGVSYEQYF.

The chain carries TRBV28 and TRBJ1-5; 8 nucleotides align to TRBD1. The CDR3 has 17 amino acids. The germline CDR1 and CDR2 sequences are MDHEN and SYDVKM. V lost 3 bases, J lost 2 bases, and 9 bases stayed unmatched. CDR3 DNA sequence: TGTGCCAGCAGTTTGTGTGCCGACAGGGGATGCAATCAGCCCCAGCATTTT. This encodes CASSLCADRGCNQPQHF.

V and J are TRBV12-3 or TRBV12-4 and TRBJ1-6; 10 bases match TRBD1. Trimming took 6 bases from V and 8 from J; bases not matched to a gene: 4. The CDR3 covers 14 residues. Written as DNA, the CDR3 is TGTGCCAGCAGAACCGGGACAGGGGATTCACCCCTCCACTTT. Its protein product is CASRTGTGDSPLHF.

The J gene is TRBJ1-1, the V gene TRBV20-1; possible D gene TRBD1, 5 bases. The V gene's germline CDR1 is DFQATT and CDR2 SNEGSKA (reference sequence). The CDR3 is 12 residues long. Written as DNA, the CDR3 is TGCAGGACTTCTAGGGGGAACACTGAAGCTTTCTTT. It codes for CRTSRGNTEAFF.

The sample holds a few counts of this clonotype. This sequence joins TRBV6-4 and TRBJ2-5; 7 bases fit TRBD2. Germline CDR1 MRHNA, CDR2 SNTAGT. The V and J ends lost 4 bases and 11 bases, in that order; junction bases with no gene match: 10. This CDR3 spans 13 amino acids. CDR3 loop: CASSASGGLQQYF. For the CDR3, the DNA is TGTGCCAGCAGTGCCTCGGGAGGCCTTCAGCAGTACTTC.

There are a few counts of this clonotype. The chain couples TRBV5-1 to TRBJ2-1; TRBD2 is a possible D gene (6 bases). Trimming cost V 1 base and J 7 bases, with 18 bases left between them. This CDR3 is built from 16 residues. Germline loops: CDR1 SGHRS, CDR2 YFSETQ. The CDR3 bases are TGCGCCAGCAGCTTGACGACTAGTCTAGAGAAGAATGAGCAGTTCTTC. It codes for CASSLTTSLEKNEQFF. Supplemented by reference TRBV5-1 and TRBJ2-1, the full variable domain reads KAGVTQTPRYLIKTRGQQVTLSCSPISGHRSVSWYQQTPGQGLQFLFEYFSETQRNKGNFPGRFSGRQFSNSRSEMNVSTLELGDSALYLCASSLTTSLEKNEQFFGPGTRLTVL.

The chain employs TRBV20-1 and TRBJ2-7; 9 bases match TRBD2. The CDR3 runs 15 residues. J lost 5 bases, V lost 1 base, and 9 bases had no gene match. The germline gives CDR1 DFQATT, CDR2 SNEGSKA (reference sequence). CDR3 sequence: CSARVKGTSGHEQYF. Here the CDR3 DNA reads TGCAGTGCTAGAGTAAAAGGTACTAGCGGGCACGAGCAGTACTTC.

This clonotype was seen a few times. The V call is TRBV28, the J call TRBJ2-5; unclear D gene. CDR1 is MDHEN and CDR2 is SYDVKM in the germline V gene. The CDR3 covers 12 residues. V gave up 4 bases and J gave up 9 bases, with 12 bases separating them. Here the CDR3 DNA reads TGTGCCAGCAGTTCACCAGAGGAAGCCCAGTACTTC. Translating gives CASSSPEEAQYF.

This clonotype was counted only a few times. CDR3 loop: CASSPMRVSRDTSSYEQYF. CDR3 nucleotide sequence: TGTGCCAGCAGTCCGATGAGGGTTAGTCGGGACACCTCATCCTACGAGCAGTACTTC. The rearrangement links TRBV3-1 to TRBJ2-7; TRBD1 is a possible D gene (6 bases). The CDR3 contains 19 residues. Trimming removed 6 bases at V and 1 base at J, with 28 bases between. CDR1 is LGHDT, CDR2 YNNKEL, per germline (reference sequence).

V is TRBV9 and J is TRBJ2-5, with D unclear. The CDR3 contains 13 residues. V gave up 0 bases and J gave up 1 base, with 4 bases separating them. Germline values: CDR1 SGDLS, CDR2 YYNGEE. This CDR3 reads CASSVEGQETQYF. The CDR3 DNA reads as TGTGCCAGCAGCGTAGAGGGCCAAGAGACCCAGTACTTC.

The V call is TRBV9, the J call TRBJ1-2; no clear D. This CDR3 is 14 amino acids long. Deletions cut 0 bases from V and 4 bases from J, with 10 bases between. Looked up from germline, CDR1 is SGDLS and CDR2 is YYNGEE. CDR3 nucleotide sequence: TGTGCCAGCAGCGTAGATGGGTTCGGCTATGGCTACACCTTC. This encodes CASSVDGFGYGYTF.

V is TRBV20-1 and J is TRBJ2-1, with 7 bases lining up with TRBD1. The CDR3 sequence is 14 residues long. Germline V gene sequence: CDR1 DFQATT, CDR2 SNEGSKA (reference sequence). V shed 3 bases and J 2 bases; nucleotides not matched to a gene: 4. CDR3 amino acids: CSASQGTAYNEQFF. The CDR3 DNA is TGCAGTGCTAGCCAGGGGACAGCCTACAATGAGCAGTTCTTC.

The chain joins TRBV15 to TRBJ2-1, with D tentatively TRBD2 (6 bases). V dropped 1 base and J dropped 4 bases, with 14 bases sitting between them. The CDR3 is 16 amino acids. Germline-derived CDR1 and CDR2 are LNHNV and YYDKDF (reference sequence). CDR3 residues: CATSRGRDSSYNEQFF. CDR3 in DNA: TGTGCCACCAGCAGAGGGCGGGACTCCTCTTACAATGAGCAGTTCTTC.

A remark on this clonotype: A read error is possible here, since a much larger clone lies one base away. The chain employs TRBV29-1 and TRBJ2-5; the match to TRBD1 covers 9 bases. The CDR3 length is 12 residues. Germline V lookup: CDR1 SQVTM, CDR2 ANQGSEA. The trim removed 5 bases at V and 11 bases at J, leaving 9 bases unmatched. The CDR3 region has the DNA TGCAGCGTTCGGGACAGGGTCTACGGGCAGTACTTC. This translates into CSVRDRVYGQYF.

The chain uses TRBV20-1 and TRBJ1-5, with D possibly matching TRBD1 (5 bases). Germline loops: CDR1 DFQATT, CDR2 SNEGSKA (reference sequence). CDR3 length: 15 residues. Trimming pared 0 bases from V and 3 bases from J, leaving 12 bases between. The CDR3 protein is CSARDSGPTNQPQHF. The CDR3 DNA follows: TGCAGTGCTAGAGATTCGGGACCCACCAATCAGCCCCAGCATTTT.